Each of the 30 T cell receptor beta chains below was sequenced from the same sample in a study of blood T cell repertoires in COVID-19 (dated by TCRdb to the early 2020s). The library was obtained by the immunoSEQ multiplex PCR assay. TCRdb mirrors the immuneACCESS table, restricted to in-frame sequences. Some clones are absent from its copies; in checked studies, under half trace to an unresolved V gene, and the reason for the others is unknown. The sample includes 240,000 or so clones, with 82% observed a single time. The top ten constitute 9.5% to 15% of the sample. The sample taken for sequencing was peripheral blood. The origin of the receptors is a woman in her fifties or sixties with active or convalescent COVID-19.

J is TRBJ1-3 and V is TRBV30, with D unclear. Germline V lookup: CDR1 GTSNPN, CDR2 SVGIG (reference sequence). This CDR3 has 15 residues. With 2 bases removed from V and 2 bases from J, the gap between germline ends came to 13 bases. CDR3 loop: CAWSTKGGPGNTIYF. CDR3 DNA sequence: TGTGCCTGGAGTACCAAAGGAGGACCTGGAAACACCATATATTTT.

The chain has TRBV28 and TRBJ2-7, with TRBD2 matching over 8 bases. Trimming removed 2 bases from V and 7 bases from J; junction bases left unmatched: 10. Germline values: CDR1 MDHEN, CDR2 SYDVKM. The CDR3 loop spans 15 amino acids. The CDR3 coding sequence is TGTGCCAGCAGTTTAGGGGGGACTAGTTCAGGGGAGCAGTACTTC. Its protein is CASSLGGTSSGEQYF.

This sequence joins TRBV19 and TRBJ1-1, with 8 bases matching TRBD1. The CDR3 sequence is 17 residues long. CDR1 LNHDA and CDR2 SQIVND come from the germline V gene (reference sequence). Trimming removed 3 bases from V and 0 bases from J; junction bases left unmatched: 9. The CDR3 sequence: CASSIRNRGALNTEAFF. For the CDR3, the DNA is TGTGCCAGTAGTATCCGGAACAGGGGGGCCTTGAACACTGAAGCTTTCTTT.

This sequence joins TRBV4-1 and TRBJ1-6; maybe TRBD1 (5 bases). Trimming removed 0 bases from V and 3 bases from J, with 12 bases in between. The CDR3 covers 17 residues. Germline assignment: CDR1 MGHRA and CDR2 YSYEKL. The CDR3 DNA sequence: TGCGCCAGCAGCCAAGATGTCCCTGACAGCTATAATTCACCCCTCCACTTT. Translated: CASSQDVPDSYNSPLHF.

V is TRBV27 and J is TRBJ2-1; no clear D. The CDR3 has 12 amino acids. The germline V gene has CDR1 MNHEY and CDR2 SMNVEV (reference sequence). V lost 5 bases and J lost 6, with 8 bases in between. CDR3 DNA sequence: TGTGCCAGCAGTCCCAGGTTCAATGAGCAGTTCTTC. Translating it yields CASSPRFNEQFF.

The gene calls are TRBV6-5 and TRBJ2-5; 8 bases are shared with TRBD1. Germline trimming cut 4 bases from V and 2 bases from J; bases unmatched to any gene: 3. CDR1 and CDR2 (germline): MNHEY, SVGAGI. There are 14 residues in the CDR3. CDR3 sequence (DNA): TGTGCCAGCAGTTCACAGGGGGTACAAGAGACCCAGTACTTC. Translated, it gives CASSSQGVQETQYF.

This chain joins TRBV9 and TRBJ1-2; 10 bases are a match to TRBD1. Germline loops: CDR1 SGDLS, CDR2 YYNGEE. Trimming cost V 4 bases and J 8 bases; bases outside gene matches: 17. This CDR3 is built from 17 residues. In DNA form, the CDR3 reads TGTGCCAGCAGCCCATTAGGGACAGGGGCCGCATTCGGGGGCTACACCTTC. It codes for CASSPLGTGAAFGGYTF. Looking up the rest from reference TRBV9 and TRBJ1-2 gives the full variable domain: DSGVTQTPKHLITATGQRVTLRCSPRSGDLSVYWYQQSLDQGLQFLIQYYNGEERAKGNILERFSAQQFPDLHSELNLSSLELGDSALYFCASSPLGTGAAFGGYTFGSGTRLTVV.

The chain joins TRBV6-5 to TRBJ1-1, with 12 bases aligning to TRBD1. CDR3 length: 16 amino acids. CDR1 is MNHEY and CDR2 is SVGAGI in the germline V gene. Unmatched junction bases numbered 9, after V lost 4 bases and J lost 6 bases. CDR3 residues: CASSSVRDRGHAEAFF. In DNA form, the CDR3 reads TGTGCCAGCAGTTCGGTGAGGGACAGGGGGCACGCTGAAGCTTTCTTT.

The chain has TRBV19 and TRBJ1-6; 8 nucleotides line up with TRBD1. The V gene end was trimmed by 5 bases and the J gene end by 7 bases; junction bases not matched to a gene: 4. Germline assignment: CDR1 LNHDA and CDR2 SQIVND (reference sequence). The CDR3 contains 14 residues. The chain's CDR3 is CASSPTGENSPLHF. In DNA, the CDR3 is TGTGCCAGTAGTCCGACAGGGGAAAATTCACCCCTCCACTTT.

The chain employs TRBV9 and TRBJ2-3; 9 nucleotides match TRBD2. Trimming cost V 4 bases and J 1 base; bases outside gene matches: 19. Germline V gene data show CDR1 as SGDLS and CDR2 as YYNGEE. This CDR3 has 20 residues. CDR3 residues: CASSSRGGSGGFTGTDTQYF. For the CDR3, the DNA is TGTGCCAGCAGCTCCAGGGGAGGTAGCGGGGGCTTTACAGGCACAGATACGCAGTATTTT.

The chain uses TRBV7-6 and TRBJ2-3, with a weak D call TRBD1 (6 bases). Per germline, CDR1 SGHVS and CDR2 FNYEAQ. The CDR3 runs to 18 residues. Deletions cut 4 bases from V and 0 bases from J, with 20 bases between. CDR3 sequence: CASSSLHSRTDSTDTQYF. The CDR3 DNA reads as TGTGCCAGCAGCTCACTACATTCTAGGACAGACAGCACAGATACGCAGTATTTT.

The chain employs TRBV7-9 and TRBJ2-2, with 10 bases matching TRBD2. The CDR3 extends over 18 amino acids. V gave up 5 bases and J gave up 4 bases; unmatched junction bases: 13. CDR1 SEHNR and CDR2 FQNEAQ come from the germline V gene (reference sequence). Here the CDR3 DNA reads TGTGCCAGCAGCCCCCGTGGGGTAGCGGGGGGCCTCACCGGGGAGCTGTTTTTT. Translating gives CASSPRGVAGGLTGELFF.

This clone showed up just a few times. V usage is TRBV7-9 and J usage is TRBJ1-5; D unresolved. The ends were cut back, 5 bases at V and 5 bases at J, with 7 bases in the middle. The CDR3 loop spans 12 amino acids. The germline V gene has CDR1 SEHNR and CDR2 FQNEAQ (reference sequence). CDR3 in DNA: TGTGCCAGCAGCCAACAAGATCAGCCCCAGCATTTT. Its protein is CASSQQDQPQHF.

The chain links TRBV29-1 to TRBJ1-5; D perhaps matches TRBD1 (6 bases). The CDR3 is 13 residues long. V lost 5 bases and J 6 bases, leaving 14 bases between the germline ends. Germline-derived CDR1 and CDR2 are SQVTM and ANQGSEA. Here the CDR3 DNA reads TGCAGCGTTCAGAGGGGCAGGGGTCAGCCCCAGCATTTT. Its translation is CSVQRGRGQPQHF.

This rearrangement joins TRBV5-1 to TRBJ1-2, with 7 positions matching TRBD1. The CDR3 covers 14 residues. Trimming took 2 bases from V and 8 from J; bases not matched to a gene: 9. Germline assignment: CDR1 SGHRS and CDR2 YFSETQ. This chain's CDR3 is CASSFQGGAGGYTF. The DNA for the CDR3 is TGCGCCAGCAGCTTCCAAGGGGGCGCGGGGGGCTACACCTTC.

The CDR3 here is CASSRTRDEQYF. Here the CDR3 DNA reads TGTGCCAGCAGTCGAACTAGAGACGAGCAGTACTTC. This chain uses TRBV12-3 or TRBV12-4 with TRBJ2-7; TRBD2 is a possible D gene (5 bases). The CDR3 runs 12 residues. V was shortened by 5 bases and J by 5 bases, with 10 bases between the two germline ends.

The chain uses TRBV5-8 and TRBJ2-3, with D tentatively TRBD2 (6 bases). The V end lost 3 bases, the J end lost 7 bases, and 9 bases lay between the germline ends. Germline V gene sequence: CDR1 SGHTS, CDR2 YDEGEE. The CDR3 loop spans 12 amino acids. CDR3 region: CASSSRENTQYF. The CDR3 DNA reads TGTGCCAGCAGCTCCCGGGAGAATACGCAGTATTTT.

This chain uses TRBV6-1 with TRBJ2-4; D is possibly TRBD2 (6 bases). Germline CDR1 reads MNHNS; CDR2 reads SASEGT. The CDR3 is 15 amino acids. V lost 2 bases to trimming and J lost 1 base, with 9 bases between them. CDR3 nucleotides: TGTGCCAGCAGTGAACCAGGGAGGGCCAAAAACATTCAGTACTTC. It specifies CASSEPGRAKNIQYF.

This chain uses TRBV2 with TRBJ2-5; 11 bases fit TRBD2. This CDR3 is built from 15 residues. V gave up 8 bases and J gave up 5 bases; unmatched junction bases: 10. Germline values: CDR1 SNHLY, CDR2 FYNNEI. The CDR3 sequence is CASHLAGGRVETQYF. CDR3 nucleotide sequence: TGTGCCAGCCACCTAGCGGGGGGACGAGTGGAGACCCAGTACTTC.

This rearrangement joins TRBV10-3 to TRBJ1-6; 8 bases align to TRBD1. This CDR3 contains 15 residues. CDR1 is ENHRY, CDR2 SYGVKD, per germline. The ends lost 4 bases at V and 5 bases at J; junction bases unmatched: 4. The CDR3 reads CAISVAGQDNSPLHF. The CDR3 region has the DNA TGTGCCATCAGTGTTGCGGGACAGGATAATTCACCCCTCCACTTT.

This rearrangement joins TRBV5-1 to TRBJ2-5; TRBD2 might be the D (6 bases). Trimming shortened V by 4 bases and J by 5 bases, and 15 bases separated the two germline ends. The germline gives CDR1 SGHRS, CDR2 YFSETQ. The CDR3 length is 14 residues. CDR3 protein: CASSPTGGGETQYF. The CDR3 bases are TGCGCCAGCAGCCCCACCGGGGGAGGTGAGACCCAGTACTTC.

The genes are TRBV30 and TRBJ1-2; D might be TRBD1 (5 bases). V was trimmed by 0 bases and J by 4 bases, leaving 9 bases between them. Germline V gene data show CDR1 as GTSNPN and CDR2 as SVGIG (reference sequence). The CDR3 contains 13 residues. This chain's CDR3 is CAWSVSGRYGYTF. The CDR3 DNA is TGTGCCTGGAGTGTATCAGGGCGCTATGGCTACACCTTC.

This clone was recorded only once. The rearrangement joins TRBV2 to TRBJ2-5; 11 bases agree with TRBD2. Per the germline V gene, CDR1 is SNHLY and CDR2 is FYNNEI. This CDR3 comprises 15 residues. The trim removed 4 bases at V and 5 bases at J, leaving 6 bases unmatched. CDR3 sequence: CASSGTSGLRETQYF. The CDR3 region has the DNA TGTGCCAGCAGTGGGACTAGCGGGTTGCGGGAGACCCAGTACTTC.

The gene calls are TRBV19 and TRBJ2-2; possible D gene TRBD2, 5 bases. Trimming cost V 10 bases and J 5 bases, with 11 bases left between them. The CDR3 totals 12 residues. CDR1 and CDR2 from the germline V gene are LNHDA and SQIVND (reference sequence). The CDR3 nucleotides are TGTGCCACTTCCCCGGGGACCGGGGAGCTGTTTTTT. Amino acids: CATSPGTGELFF.

This clone came up once. This sequence joins TRBV29-1 and TRBJ1-1, with D possibly matching TRBD1 (5 bases). Per germline, CDR1 SQVTM and CDR2 ANQGSEA. Deletions cut 6 bases from V and 0 bases from J, with 11 bases between. The CDR3 consists of 13 residues. The DNA of the CDR3 is TGCAGCGTGTCGACAGCCATGAACACTGAAGCTTTCTTT. Encoded protein: CSVSTAMNTEAFF.

The gene calls are TRBV3-1 (or the pseudogene TRBV3-2) and TRBJ1-2, with a tentative D call TRBD1 (6 bases). V was trimmed by 0 bases and J by 8 bases, leaving 7 bases between them. The CDR3 spans 12 residues. Germline V CDR1 and CDR2: LGHDT, YNNKEL (reference sequence). This chain's CDR3 is CASSQETGGYTF. The CDR3 region has the DNA TGTGCCAGCAGCCAAGAGACAGGAGGCTACACCTTC.

The chain uses TRBV5-8 and TRBJ1-2, with D possibly TRBD1 on 6 matching bases. The CDR3 is 13 amino acids. V was shortened by 0 bases and J by 8 bases, with 11 bases between the two germline ends. Looked up from germline, CDR1 is SGHTS and CDR2 is YDEGEE. DNA for the CDR3: TGTGCCAGCAGCTTGGGGGGACAAGGCGGCTACACCTTC. This codes for CASSLGGQGGYTF.

For this clone: This same CDR3 is encoded by further DNA sequences in the sample. V is TRBV6-5 and J is TRBJ1-1; TRBD1 matches at 8 bases. Trimming cost V 6 bases and J 1 base; bases outside gene matches: 4. This CDR3 region has 14 residues. The germline V gene encodes CDR1 MNHEY and CDR2 SVGAGI. The CDR3 nucleotides read TGTGCCAGCAGCCTGGACAGGGCGAACACTGAAGCTTTCTTT. It specifies CASSLDRANTEAFF.

The chain employs TRBV27 and TRBJ1-1; 7 nucleotides line up with TRBD1. J lost 6 bases, V lost 5 bases, and 9 bases had no gene match. The V gene's germline CDR1 is MNHEY and CDR2 SMNVEV (reference sequence). CDR3 length: 14 amino acids. CDR3 residues: CASSPDRVSPEAFF. In DNA, the CDR3 is TGTGCCAGCAGTCCCGACAGGGTAAGCCCTGAAGCTTTCTTT.

The V gene is TRBV2, the J gene TRBJ2-5, with a tentative D call TRBD1 (6 bases). The CDR3 sequence is 11 residues long. Germline-derived CDR1 and CDR2 are SNHLY and FYNNEI. With 6 bases removed from V and 9 bases from J, the gap between germline ends came to 11 bases. The CDR3 DNA reads as TGTGCCAGCAGCGCAACAGGGCCCCAGTACTTC. Translating it yields CASSATGPQYF.